This TCR beta chain was identified during a study of cytomegalovirus exposure and HLA in healthy donors. Findings and caveats of the study: With DRB1 most and HLA-C fewest, TCR association rates differed between HLA loci in a later analysis.

Trimming stripped 8 bases from V and 2 bases from J, with 18 bases between. Germline V CDR1 and CDR2: LNHNV, YYDKDF (reference sequence). The CDR3 is 15 amino acids. Remarks on this clone: Its antigen remains unidentified.

PCR involved 60 Vbeta and 13 Jbeta primers. Sequencing was performed with immunoSEQ multiplex PCR; in TCRdb, only in-frame clones are kept and a portion is missing. This table has approximately 100,000 clones, about nine tenths appearing once. Sequencing was done on a sample of PBMCs. V gene TRBV15 combines with J gene TRBJ2-5; D possibly corresponds to TRBD2 (5 bases). The TCR originated in a man aged 25-45 years in good health and CMV-seropositive. The chain's CDR3 is CATSPRVAPQETQYF. In DNA, the CDR3 is TGTGCCACCTCCCCCCGCGTAGCGCCTCAAGAGACCCAGTACTTC.